These 7 T cell receptor beta chains share one sample of origin, sequenced in a study of blood T cell repertoires in COVID-19. The assay was immunoSEQ multiplex PCR, and TCRdb's table has in-frame clones only and misses some. The top ten clones hold approximately 5% of a sample with roughly 270,000 clones, 82% of them seen once. The sample was PBMCs or T cells enriched from blood (not recorded which). These receptors all come from a man between 40 and 49 years old who had been exposed to COVID-19.

The chain uses TRBV10-3 and TRBJ2-2, with TRBD2 identical over 7 bases. The CDR3 runs to 14 residues. Per germline, CDR1 ENHRY and CDR2 SYGVKD. Unmatched junction bases numbered 9, after V lost 11 bases and J lost 3 bases. CDR3 sequence reads: CASSGGPYTGELFF. In DNA, the CDR3 is TGTGCCTCCTCGGGGGGTCCTTACACCGGGGAGCTGTTTTTT.

V usage is TRBV3-1 (or the pseudogene TRBV3-2) and J usage is TRBJ2-7, with 8 bases aligning to TRBD2. Looked up from germline, CDR1 is LGHDT and CDR2 is YNNKEL (reference sequence). V lost 4 bases to trimming and J lost 2 bases; unmatched junction nucleotides: 7. This CDR3 region has 15 residues. The CDR3 nucleotides are TGTGCCAGCAGCCGCAATCCGGGACTAGCCTACGAGCAGTACTTC. Encoded protein: CASSRNPGLAYEQYF.

This clone was observed once. The V call is TRBV7-2, the J call TRBJ2-1; a possible D gene is TRBD1 (5 bases). Germline CDR1 and CDR2: SGHTA and FQGNSA. This CDR3 region has 13 residues. V was trimmed by 3 bases and J by 7 bases, leaving 10 bases between them. CDR3 sequence (DNA): TGTGCCAGCAGCTTCACCAGGGTTAATGAGCAGTTCTTC. Amino acids: CASSFTRVNEQFF.

The chain recombines TRBV6-5 with TRBJ2-1; D remains unclear. The V and J ends lost 6 bases and 0 bases respectively, with 6 bases between them. Germline CDR1 reads MNHEY; CDR2 reads SVGAGI. This CDR3 is built from 13 residues. CDR3 nucleotide sequence: TGTGCCAGCAGCCCATTCTCCTACAATGAGCAGTTCTTC. Translation: CASSPFSYNEQFF.

The J gene is TRBJ2-1, the V gene TRBV10-1; the D gene is possibly TRBD1 (6 bases). The CDR3 is 15 residues long. Germline loops: CDR1 WNHNN, CDR2 SYGVQD (reference sequence). V was shortened by 1 base and J by 4 bases, with 11 bases between the two germline ends. Here the CDR3 reads CASSEFRGGYNEQFF. The CDR3 region has the DNA TGCGCCAGCAGTGAGTTCAGGGGCGGATACAATGAGCAGTTCTTC.

The CDR3 is CSGSQRNEQFF. The CDR3 bases are TGCAGCGGTAGCCAGAGGAATGAGCAGTTCTTC. The chain carries TRBV29-1 and TRBJ2-1; D not resolved. Germline CDR1 is SQVTM and CDR2 is ANQGSEA. Trimming cost V 7 bases and J 7 bases, with 11 bases left between them. This CDR3 comprises 11 residues.

The rearrangement links TRBV30 to TRBJ2-1; 10 positions match TRBD2. The V gene end was trimmed by 4 bases and the J gene end by 9 bases; junction bases not matched to a gene: 18. CDR3 size: 17 residues. Germline V gene data show CDR1 as GTSNPN and CDR2 as SVGIG (reference sequence). Here the CDR3 reads CAWTPKTGASGSTEQFF. CDR3 coding DNA: TGTGCCTGGACCCCAAAGACCGGGGCTAGCGGGAGCACTGAGCAGTTCTTC.